The clone carrying this T cell receptor beta chain has more than one count but fewer than ten. What it recognizes is unknown. The data belong to a study of response to subunit inactivated influenza vaccine. Study conclusions and caveats: A suggestion made by the authors is that each seasonal influenza vaccination recruits few new T cells.

TCRdb called the RT-PCR reads again in MiXCR, with one record for every CDR3 protein. The repertoire holds roughly 170,000 distinct CDR3 sequences, around 8.8% seen once, with approximately 10% in the top ten. V lost 3 bases and J lost 3; bases outside the gene matches: 10. CDR1 and CDR2 (germline): MNHNS, SASEGT. The CDR3 is 17 amino acids. The receptor was isolated from a man aged 50-59 years who received an inactivated influenza vaccine. The chain has TRBV6-1 and TRBJ2-5, with 10 nucleotides matching TRBD2. The sequencing here drew on non-naive T cells sorted from PBMCs, taken on the day of vaccination. DNA for the CDR3: TGTGCCAGCAGTGACCTCGGAAGCGGGAGGGCCAAAGAGACCCAGTACTTC. Amino acids: CASSDLGSGRAKETQYF.